The present T cell receptor beta chain was sequenced within a study of CD8+CD57+ T cells in acquired aplastic anemia. Germline trimming cut 4 bases from V and 3 bases from J; bases unmatched to any gene: 4. The CDR3 sequence is 15 residues long. Germline assignment: CDR1 SGHKS and CDR2 YYEKEE (reference sequence). Genomic DNA, serving as template, underwent TCR beta VDJ and CDR3 profiling. A single record per CDR3 protein comes from TCRdb applying MiXCR to the reads. The sample holds hundreds of thousands of distinct CDR3 sequences, roughly 64% seen once. This clonotype appeared many times. Antigen specificity is unknown. Study findings and constraints: Patients had roughly 29 CD8+ CDR3 sequences in common with controls (the shared set).

Sequencing was done on a sample of sorted CD4+, CD8+, or CD8+CD57+ T cells (not recorded which) from PBMCs. The TCR sequence derives from a human donor in good health, serving as a control. The rearrangement links TRBV5-5 to TRBJ2-3; 11 bases match TRBD2. The CDR3 reads CASSILAGGTDTQYF. In DNA, the CDR3 is TGTGCCAGCAGCATATTAGCGGGGGGGACAGATACGCAGTATTTT.